These 10 T cell receptor beta chains came from one sample sequenced in a study of cytomegalovirus exposure and HLA in healthy donors. Use of 60 Vbeta and 13 Jbeta primers characterized the PCR. Here immunoSEQ multiplex PCR was the method, and the copy in TCRdb shows in-frame clones only, minus some. The data contain 150,000 to 200,000 clones, around three quarters of them singletons. Sample: PBMCs. The receptor source for this set is a woman aged 35 to 49 in good health and CMV-seronegative.

The J gene is TRBJ2-4, the V gene TRBV4-1, with 7 bases fitting TRBD1. CDR3 length: 18 residues. With V trimmed by 1 base and J by 0 bases, 9 bases remained unmatched. In germline, CDR1 is MGHRA, CDR2 YSYEKL. The CDR3 DNA reads as TGCGCCAGCAGCCAAGGTCACGGGACAGATGTAGCCAAAAACATTCAGTACTTC. Translation: CASSQGHGTDVAKNIQYF.

This clone showed up just a few times. The chain combines TRBV5-6 with TRBJ2-6, with D perhaps matching TRBD1 (6 bases). Germline loops: CDR1 SGHDT, CDR2 YYEEEE. V gave up 4 bases and J gave up 15 bases, with 23 bases separating them. This CDR3 contains 15 residues. For the CDR3, the DNA is TGTGCCAGCAGCCCCCCGATTCAGGGGTTAGGGGACCTGACTTTC. This sequence encodes CASSPPIQGLGDLTF.

This clone was recorded a few times. The chain carries TRBV9 and TRBJ2-5; TRBD2 matches at 10 bases. V lost 0 bases and J lost 2; bases outside the gene matches: 10. CDR1 SGDLS and CDR2 YYNGEE come from the germline V gene. The CDR3 is 18 amino acids. The CDR3: CASSVGLAGVPGQETQYF. The CDR3 nucleotides are TGTGCCAGCAGCGTAGGGCTAGCGGGAGTGCCAGGGCAAGAGACCCAGTACTTC.

There are a few counts of this clone. The CDR3 DNA reads as TGTGCCAGTAGTTCTCCGGGACTAGTTTGGGAGCAGTTCTTC. Protein product: CASSSPGLVWEQFF. J is TRBJ2-1 and V is TRBV19; 8 positions agree with TRBD2. V trimming: 5 bases; J trimming: 10 bases; junction bases outside the gene matches: 10. This CDR3 has 14 amino acids. Germline lookup yields CDR1 LNHDA and CDR2 SQIVND (reference sequence).

This rearrangement joins TRBV30 to TRBJ1-4, with TRBD1 matching over 10 bases. Germline loops: CDR1 GTSNPN, CDR2 SVGIG (reference sequence). V lost 2 bases and J lost 11; bases outside the gene matches: 2. CDR3 length: 12 amino acids. The CDR3 spells CAWSMGQGKLFF. As DNA, the CDR3 is TGTGCCTGGAGTATGGGACAGGGGAAACTGTTTTTT.

This rearrangement joins TRBV6-1 to TRBJ1-5; perhaps TRBD1 as D (5 bases). Trimming removed 5 bases at V and 2 bases at J, with 13 bases between. Germline CDR1 MNHNS, CDR2 SASEGT. The CDR3 extends over 15 amino acids. The CDR3 loop reads CASSSGTGGNQPQHF. Written as DNA, the CDR3 is TGTGCCAGCAGTTCCGGGACGGGAGGCAATCAGCCCCAGCATTTT.

This rearrangement joins TRBV27 to TRBJ1-4; D may be TRBD1 (6 bases). There are 17 residues in the CDR3. CDR1 and CDR2 from the germline V gene are MNHEY and SMNVEV (reference sequence). V was clipped by 4 bases and J by 2 bases, with 17 bases between them. The CDR3: CASSSGPSRGTNEKLFF. The CDR3 region has the DNA TGTGCCAGCAGTTCGGGACCGTCGAGGGGGACTAATGAAAAACTGTTTTTT.

V gene TRBV7-8 combines with J gene TRBJ2-3, with D tentatively TRBD2 (5 bases). V gave up 5 bases and J gave up 0 bases, with 15 bases separating them. The CDR3 length is 16 residues. CDR1 SGHVS and CDR2 FQNEAQ come from the germline V gene. The CDR3 here is CASSHDTRRSTDTQYF. The CDR3 nucleotides read TGTGCCAGCAGCCACGATACTAGGCGTAGCACAGATACGCAGTATTTT. Filled out from reference TRBV7-8 and TRBJ2-3, the complete variable domain reads GAGVSQSPRYKVAKRGQDVALRCDPISGHVSLFWYQQALGQGPEFLTYFQNEAQLDKSGLPSDRFFAERPEGSVSTLKIQRTQQEDSAVYLCASSHDTRRSTDTQYFGPGTRLTVL.

This clone was detected ten times or more. The chain uses TRBV7-6 and TRBJ2-5; 7 bases fit TRBD1. J was trimmed by 5 bases and V by 5 bases; bases with no gene match: 2. The CDR3 loop spans 12 amino acids. Germline-derived CDR1 and CDR2 are SGHVS and FNYEAQ. In nucleotides, the CDR3 is TGTGCCAGCAGCCAGACAGGGGAGACCCAGTACTTC. Its translation: CASSQTGETQYF.

The J gene is TRBJ2-7, the V gene TRBV2, with a weak D call TRBD2 (6 bases). The V gene lost 5 bases and the J gene lost 0 bases, with 11 bases spanning the gap. This CDR3 region has 14 residues. Germline CDR1 SNHLY, CDR2 FYNNEI. In DNA form, the CDR3 reads TGTGCCAGCAGTAGTCAGCGGGCCTCCTACGAGCAGTACTTC. It codes for CASSSQRASYEQYF. Together with reference TRBV2 and TRBJ2-7, the CDR3 gives the full variable domain: EPEVTQTPSHQVTQMGQEVILRCVPISNHLYFYWYRQILGQKVEFLVSFYNNEISEKSEIFDDQFSVERPDGSNFTLKIRSTKLEDSAMYFCASSSQRASYEQYFGPGTRLTVT.